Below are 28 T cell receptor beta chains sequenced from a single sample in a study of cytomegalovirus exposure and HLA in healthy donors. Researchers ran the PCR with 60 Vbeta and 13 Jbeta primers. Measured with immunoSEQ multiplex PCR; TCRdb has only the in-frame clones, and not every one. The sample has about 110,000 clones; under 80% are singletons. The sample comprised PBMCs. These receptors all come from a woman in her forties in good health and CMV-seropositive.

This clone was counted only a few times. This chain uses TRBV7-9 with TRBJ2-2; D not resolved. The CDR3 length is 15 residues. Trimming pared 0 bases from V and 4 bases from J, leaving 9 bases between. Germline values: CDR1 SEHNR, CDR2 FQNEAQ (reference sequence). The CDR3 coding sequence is TGTGCCAGCAGCTTAGCCAGCCTAGGCACCGGGGAGCTGTTTTTT. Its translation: CASSLASLGTGELFF.

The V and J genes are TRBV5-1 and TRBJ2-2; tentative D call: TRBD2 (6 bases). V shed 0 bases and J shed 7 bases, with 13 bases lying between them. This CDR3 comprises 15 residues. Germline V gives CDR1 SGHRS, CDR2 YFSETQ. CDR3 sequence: CASSLAPGGIGELFF. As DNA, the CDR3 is TGCGCCAGCAGCTTGGCTCCCGGGGGTATCGGGGAGCTGTTTTTT.

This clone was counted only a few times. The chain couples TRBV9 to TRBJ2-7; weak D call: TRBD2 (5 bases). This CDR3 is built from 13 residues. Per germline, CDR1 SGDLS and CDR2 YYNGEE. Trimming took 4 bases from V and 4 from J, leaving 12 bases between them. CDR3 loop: CASSPDWEYEQYF. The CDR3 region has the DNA TGTGCCAGCAGCCCTGACTGGGAGTACGAGCAGTACTTC.

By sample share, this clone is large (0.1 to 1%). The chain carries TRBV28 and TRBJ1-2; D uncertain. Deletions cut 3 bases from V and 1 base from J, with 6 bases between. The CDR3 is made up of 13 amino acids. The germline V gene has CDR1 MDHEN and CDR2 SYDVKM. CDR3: CASSFPYNYGYTF. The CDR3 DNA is TGTGCCAGCAGTTTTCCGTATAACTATGGCTACACCTTC.

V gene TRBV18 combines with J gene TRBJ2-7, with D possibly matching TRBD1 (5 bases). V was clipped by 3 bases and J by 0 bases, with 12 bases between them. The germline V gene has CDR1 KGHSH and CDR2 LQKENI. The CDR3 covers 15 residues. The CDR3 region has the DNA TGTGCCAGCTCACCTGGAGAAGGGGCCTCCTACGAGCAGTACTTC. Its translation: CASSPGEGASYEQYF.

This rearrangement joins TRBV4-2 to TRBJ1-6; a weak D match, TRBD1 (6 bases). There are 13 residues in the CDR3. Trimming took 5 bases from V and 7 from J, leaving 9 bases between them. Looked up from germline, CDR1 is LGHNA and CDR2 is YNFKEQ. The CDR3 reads CASSSTGNSPLHF. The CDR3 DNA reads TGTGCCAGCAGCTCTACAGGGAATTCACCCCTCCACTTT.

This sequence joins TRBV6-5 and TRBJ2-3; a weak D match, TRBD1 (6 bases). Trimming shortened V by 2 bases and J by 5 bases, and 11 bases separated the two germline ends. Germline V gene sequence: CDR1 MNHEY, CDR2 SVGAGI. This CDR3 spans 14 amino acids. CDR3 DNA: TGTGCCAGCAGTTACGGGGCCAGGGGAGATACGCAGTATTTT. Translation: CASSYGARGDTQYF.

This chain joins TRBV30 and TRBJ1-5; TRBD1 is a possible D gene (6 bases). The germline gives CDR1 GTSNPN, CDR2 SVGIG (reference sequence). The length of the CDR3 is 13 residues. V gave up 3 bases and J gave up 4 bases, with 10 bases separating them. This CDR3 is CAWSQQGNQPQHF. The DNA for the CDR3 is TGTGCCTGGAGCCAACAGGGTAATCAGCCCCAGCATTTT.

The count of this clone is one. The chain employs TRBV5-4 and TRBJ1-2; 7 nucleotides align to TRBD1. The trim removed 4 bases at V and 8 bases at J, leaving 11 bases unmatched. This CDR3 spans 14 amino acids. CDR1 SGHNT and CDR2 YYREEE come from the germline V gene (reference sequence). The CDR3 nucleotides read TGTGCCAGCAGCGACGGACGACAGGGTGACGGCTACACCTTC. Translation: CASSDGRQGDGYTF.

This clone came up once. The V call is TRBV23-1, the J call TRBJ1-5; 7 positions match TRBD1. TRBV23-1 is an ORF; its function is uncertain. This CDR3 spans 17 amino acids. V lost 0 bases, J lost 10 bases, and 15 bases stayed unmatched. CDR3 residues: CASSQSSSECRGNPQHF. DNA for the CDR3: TGCGCCAGCAGTCAATCTTCGTCCGAGTGCAGGGGGAATCCCCAGCATTTT.

The CDR3 DNA follows: TGTGCCAGCAGTTACTCGTCAGGTCTCTCCTACGAGCAGTACTTC. Amino acids: CASSYSSGLSYEQYF. This sequence joins TRBV6-5 and TRBJ2-7, with D uncertain. CDR1 and CDR2 (germline): MNHEY, SVGAGI. The CDR3 covers 15 residues. Trimming removed 0 bases from V and 0 bases from J, with 9 bases in between.

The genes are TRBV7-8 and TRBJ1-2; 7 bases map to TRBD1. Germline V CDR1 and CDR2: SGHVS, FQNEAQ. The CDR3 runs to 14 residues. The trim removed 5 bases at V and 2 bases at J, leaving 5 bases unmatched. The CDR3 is CASSLDRENYGYTF. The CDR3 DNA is TGTGCCAGCAGCCTAGACAGGGAAAACTATGGCTACACCTTC.

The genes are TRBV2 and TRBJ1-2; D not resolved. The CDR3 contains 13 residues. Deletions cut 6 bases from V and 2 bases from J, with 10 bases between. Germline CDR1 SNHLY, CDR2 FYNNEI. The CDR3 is CASRLGTNYGYTF. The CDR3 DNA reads TGTGCCAGCAGGTTGGGCACCAACTATGGCTACACCTTC.

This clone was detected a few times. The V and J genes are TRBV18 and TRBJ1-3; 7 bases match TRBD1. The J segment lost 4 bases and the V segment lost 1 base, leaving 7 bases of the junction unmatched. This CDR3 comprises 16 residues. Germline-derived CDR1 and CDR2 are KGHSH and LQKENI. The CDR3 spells CASSPQAGTEGNTIYF. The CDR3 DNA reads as TGTGCCAGCTCACCACAAGCCGGGACAGAAGGAAACACCATATATTTT.

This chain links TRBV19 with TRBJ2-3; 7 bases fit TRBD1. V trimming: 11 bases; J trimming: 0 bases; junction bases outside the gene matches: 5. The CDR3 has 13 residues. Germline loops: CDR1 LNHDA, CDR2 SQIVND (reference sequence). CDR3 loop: CAAGDRSTDTQYF. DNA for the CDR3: TGTGCCGCCGGGGACAGAAGCACAGATACGCAGTATTTT.

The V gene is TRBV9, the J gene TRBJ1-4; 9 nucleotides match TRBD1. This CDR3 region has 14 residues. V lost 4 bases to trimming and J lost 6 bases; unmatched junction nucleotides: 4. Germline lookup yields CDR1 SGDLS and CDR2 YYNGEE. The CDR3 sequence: CASSSGTGYEKLFF. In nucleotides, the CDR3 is TGTGCCAGCAGCTCCGGGACAGGGTATGAAAAACTGTTTTTT.

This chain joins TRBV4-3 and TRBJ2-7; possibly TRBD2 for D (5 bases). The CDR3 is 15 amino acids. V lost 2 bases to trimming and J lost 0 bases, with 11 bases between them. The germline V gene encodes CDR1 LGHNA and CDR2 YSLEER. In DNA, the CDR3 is TGCGCCAGCAGCCAATCTCGACTATACTCCTACGAGCAGTACTTC. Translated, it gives CASSQSRLYSYEQYF.

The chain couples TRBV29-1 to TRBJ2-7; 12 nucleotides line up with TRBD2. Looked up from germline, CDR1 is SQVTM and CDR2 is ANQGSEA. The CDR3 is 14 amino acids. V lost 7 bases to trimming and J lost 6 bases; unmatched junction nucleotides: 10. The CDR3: CSASPSGGAVEQYF. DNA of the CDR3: TGCAGCGCTTCGCCTAGCGGGGGGGCCGTCGAGCAGTACTTC.

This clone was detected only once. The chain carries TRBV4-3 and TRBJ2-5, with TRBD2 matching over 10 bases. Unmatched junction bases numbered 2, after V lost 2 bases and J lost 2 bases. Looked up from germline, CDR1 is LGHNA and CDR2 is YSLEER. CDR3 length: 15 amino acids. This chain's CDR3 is CASSQNSGGQETQYF. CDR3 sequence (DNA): TGCGCCAGCAGCCAAAATAGCGGGGGGCAAGAGACCCAGTACTTC.

The CDR3 loop is CASSLTGEETQYF. For the CDR3, the DNA is TGTGCCAGCAGCTTGACGGGGGAAGAGACCCAGTACTTC. The genes are TRBV5-6 and TRBJ2-5; the D gene is possibly TRBD2 (6 bases). The ends were cut back, 1 base at V and 3 bases at J, with 7 bases in the middle. The germline V gene encodes CDR1 SGHDT and CDR2 YYEEEE. The CDR3 runs 13 residues. Supplemented by reference TRBV5-6 and TRBJ2-5, the full variable domain reads DAGVTQSPTHLIKTRGQQVTLRCSPKSGHDTVSWYQQALGQGPQFIFQYYEEEERQRGNFPDRFSGHQFPNYSSELNVNALLLGDSALYLCASSLTGEETQYFGPGTRLLVL.

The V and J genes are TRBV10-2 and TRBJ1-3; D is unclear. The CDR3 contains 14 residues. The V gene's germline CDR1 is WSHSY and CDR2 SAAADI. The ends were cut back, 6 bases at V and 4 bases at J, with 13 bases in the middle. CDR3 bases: TGCGCCAGCAGGCCTGAGGGAGTAGGAAACACCATATATTTT. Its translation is CASRPEGVGNTIYF.

The CDR3 nucleotides read TGCGCCAGCAGCTTGGGGCCCGCGACAGGGACCGGGGAGCTGTTTTTT. Its protein is CASSLGPATGTGELFF. V gene TRBV5-1 combines with J gene TRBJ2-2; 7 bases agree with TRBD1. The V gene's germline CDR1 is SGHRS and CDR2 YFSETQ. The CDR3 sequence is 16 residues long. With V trimmed by 0 bases and J by 5 bases, 7 bases remained unmatched.

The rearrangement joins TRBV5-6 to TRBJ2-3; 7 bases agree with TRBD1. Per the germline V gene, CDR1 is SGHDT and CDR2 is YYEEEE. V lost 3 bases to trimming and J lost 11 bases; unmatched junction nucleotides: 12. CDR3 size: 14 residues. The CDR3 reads CASSWDRTRTGQYF. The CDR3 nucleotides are TGTGCCAGCAGCTGGGACAGAACCCGGACGGGGCAGTATTTT.

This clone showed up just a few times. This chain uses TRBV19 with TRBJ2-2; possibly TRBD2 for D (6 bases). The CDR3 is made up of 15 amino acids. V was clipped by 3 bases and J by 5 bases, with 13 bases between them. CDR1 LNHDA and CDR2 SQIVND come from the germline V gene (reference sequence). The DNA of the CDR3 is TGTGCCAGTAGTATGGGGGGTGTCGGGACCGGGGAGCTGTTTTTT. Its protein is CASSMGGVGTGELFF.

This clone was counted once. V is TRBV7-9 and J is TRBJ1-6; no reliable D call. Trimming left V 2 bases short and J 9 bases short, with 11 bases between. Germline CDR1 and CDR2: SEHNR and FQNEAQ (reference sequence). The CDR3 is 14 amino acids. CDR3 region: CASSLHMVPSPLHF. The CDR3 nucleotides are TGTGCCAGCAGCTTACACATGGTTCCTTCACCCCTCCACTTT.

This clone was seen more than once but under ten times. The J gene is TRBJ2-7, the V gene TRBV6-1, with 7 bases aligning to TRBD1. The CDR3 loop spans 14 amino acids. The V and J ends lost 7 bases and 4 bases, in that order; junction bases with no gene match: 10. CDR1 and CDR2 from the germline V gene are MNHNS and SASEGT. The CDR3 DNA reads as TGTGCCAGCATTACTGACAGGGCTCGGTACGAGCAGTACTTC. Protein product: CASITDRARYEQYF.

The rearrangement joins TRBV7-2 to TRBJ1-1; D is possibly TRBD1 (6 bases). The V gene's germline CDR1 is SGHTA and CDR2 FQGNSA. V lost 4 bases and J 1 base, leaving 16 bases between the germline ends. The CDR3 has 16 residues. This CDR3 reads CASSSGGQVTNTEAFF. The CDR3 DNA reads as TGTGCCAGCAGCTCCGGGGGGCAGGTGACGAACACTGAAGCTTTCTTT.

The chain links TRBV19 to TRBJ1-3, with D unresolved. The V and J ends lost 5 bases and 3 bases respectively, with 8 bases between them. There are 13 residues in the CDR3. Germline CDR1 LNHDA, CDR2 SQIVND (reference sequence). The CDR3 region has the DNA TGTGCCAGTAGTGTTCAGTTTGGAAACACCATATATTTT. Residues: CASSVQFGNTIYF.